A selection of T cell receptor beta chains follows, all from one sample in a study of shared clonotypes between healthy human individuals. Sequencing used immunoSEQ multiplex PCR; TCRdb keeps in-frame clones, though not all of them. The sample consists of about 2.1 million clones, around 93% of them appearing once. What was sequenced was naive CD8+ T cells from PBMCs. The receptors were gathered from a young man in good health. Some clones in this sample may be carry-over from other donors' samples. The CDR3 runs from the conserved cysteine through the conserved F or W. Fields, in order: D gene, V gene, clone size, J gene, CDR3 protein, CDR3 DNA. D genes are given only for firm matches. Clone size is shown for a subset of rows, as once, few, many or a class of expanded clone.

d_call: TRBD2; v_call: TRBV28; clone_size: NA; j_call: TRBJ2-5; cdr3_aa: CASRLPGRAGETQYF; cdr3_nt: TGTGCCAGCAGGCTACCCGGGAGGGCCGGTGAGACCCAGTACTTC
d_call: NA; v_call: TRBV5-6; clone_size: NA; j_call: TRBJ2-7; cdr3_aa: CASSLAPSSYEQYF; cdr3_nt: TGTGCCAGCAGCTTGGCCCCAAGCTCCTACGAGCAGTACTTC
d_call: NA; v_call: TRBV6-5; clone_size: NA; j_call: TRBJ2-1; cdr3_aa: CATGGGTSYNEQFF; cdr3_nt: TGTGCCACCGGAGGCGGGACATCCTACAATGAGCAGTTCTTC
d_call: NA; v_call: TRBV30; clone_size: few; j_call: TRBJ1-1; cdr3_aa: CAVGEGEAFF; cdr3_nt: TGTGCCGTAGGAGAAGGGGAAGCTTTCTTT
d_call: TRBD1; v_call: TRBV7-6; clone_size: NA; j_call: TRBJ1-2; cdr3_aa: CASSLVRGGRGYTF; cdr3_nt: TGTGCCAGCAGCTTAGTTCGAGGGGGCCGGGGCTACACCTTC
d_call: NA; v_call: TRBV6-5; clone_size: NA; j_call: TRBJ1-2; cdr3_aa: CASTGGLNYGYTF; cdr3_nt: TGTGCCAGCACCGGGGGGCTTAACTATGGCTACACCTTC
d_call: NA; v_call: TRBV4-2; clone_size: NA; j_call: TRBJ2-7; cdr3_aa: CASSQEGRSLYEQYF; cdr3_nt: TGTGCCAGCAGCCAAGAGGGCAGGTCTCTCTACGAGCAGTACTTC
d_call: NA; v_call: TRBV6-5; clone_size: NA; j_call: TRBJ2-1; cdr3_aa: CASQGGNEQFF; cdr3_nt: TGTGCCAGCCAAGGAGGCAATGAGCAGTTCTTC
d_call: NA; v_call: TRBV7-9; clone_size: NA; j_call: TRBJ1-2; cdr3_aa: CASSLPGTGYTF; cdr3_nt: TGTGCCAGCAGCTTACCCGGCACGGGCTACACCTTC
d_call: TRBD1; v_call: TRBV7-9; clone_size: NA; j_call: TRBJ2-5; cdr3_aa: CASSSRDRGPQETQYF; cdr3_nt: TGTGCCAGCAGCTCGAGGGACAGGGGCCCTCAAGAGACCCAGTACTTC
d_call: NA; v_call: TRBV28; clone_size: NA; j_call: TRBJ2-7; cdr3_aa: CASSLPIRRGRNEQYF; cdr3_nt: TGTGCCAGCAGTCTCCCGATCCGACGGGGAAGAAACGAGCAGTACTTC
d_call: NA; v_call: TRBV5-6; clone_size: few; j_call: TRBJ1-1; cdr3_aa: CASSLTGTEAFF; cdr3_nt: TGTGCCAGCAGCCTTACAGGCACTGAAGCTTTCTTT
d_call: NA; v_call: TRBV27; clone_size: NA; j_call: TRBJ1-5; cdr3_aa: CASRPVQDRGQPQHF; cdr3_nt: TGTGCCAGCAGACCCGTGCAGGACAGAGGGCAGCCCCAGCATTTT
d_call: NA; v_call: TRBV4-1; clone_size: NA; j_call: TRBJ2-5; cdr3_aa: CASSQDIPRVETQYF; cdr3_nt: TGCGCCAGCAGCCAAGATATTCCCAGGGTTGAGACCCAGTACTTC
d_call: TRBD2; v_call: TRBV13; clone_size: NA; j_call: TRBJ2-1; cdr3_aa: CASSQGTSDNEQFF; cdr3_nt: TGTGCCAGCAGCCAGGGGACTAGCGACAATGAGCAGTTCTTC
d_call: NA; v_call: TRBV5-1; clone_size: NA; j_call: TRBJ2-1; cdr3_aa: CASSLVLGEQFF; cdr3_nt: TGCGCCAGCAGCTTGGTTTTAGGTGAGCAGTTCTTC
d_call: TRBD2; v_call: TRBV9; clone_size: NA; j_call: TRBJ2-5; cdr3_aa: CASSVGRAGVRSETQYF; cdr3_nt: TGTGCCAGCAGCGTAGGAAGGGCGGGAGTGAGGTCGGAGACCCAGTACTTC
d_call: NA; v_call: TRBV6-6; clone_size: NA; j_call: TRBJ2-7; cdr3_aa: CASSYSGGGYEQYF; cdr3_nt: TGTGCCAGCAGTTATAGCGGTGGGGGTTACGAGCAGTACTTC
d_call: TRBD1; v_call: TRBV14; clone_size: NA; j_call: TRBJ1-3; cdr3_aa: CASSQAGTGVGNTIYF; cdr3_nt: TGTGCCAGCAGCCAAGCAGGGACAGGGGTCGGAAACACCATATATTTT
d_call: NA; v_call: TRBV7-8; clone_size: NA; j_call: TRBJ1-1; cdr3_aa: CASSPLQDRRMNTEAFF; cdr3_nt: TGTGCCAGCAGCCCCCTTCAAGACAGAAGGATGAACACTGAAGCTTTCTTT
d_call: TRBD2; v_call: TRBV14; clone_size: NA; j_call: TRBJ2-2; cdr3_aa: CASSQDFLAGVSGELFF; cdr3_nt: TGTGCCAGCAGCCAAGATTTCCTAGCGGGAGTGAGCGGGGAGCTGTTTTTT
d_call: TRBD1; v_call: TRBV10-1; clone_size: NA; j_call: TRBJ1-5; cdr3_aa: CASGDREGQPQHF; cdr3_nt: TGCGCCAGCGGCGACAGGGAGGGTCAGCCCCAGCATTTT
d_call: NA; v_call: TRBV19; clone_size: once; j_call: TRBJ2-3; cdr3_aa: CASSDSPSGTDTQYF; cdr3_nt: TGTGCCAGTAGTGATTCCCCCTCCGGGACAGATACGCAGTATTTT
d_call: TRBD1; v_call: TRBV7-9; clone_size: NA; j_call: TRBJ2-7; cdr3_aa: CASSPGQGRHEQYF; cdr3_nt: TGTGCCAGCAGCCCCGGACAGGGGCGGCACGAGCAGTACTTC
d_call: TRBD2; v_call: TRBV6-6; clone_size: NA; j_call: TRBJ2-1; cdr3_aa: CASSGPPGLAEGFF; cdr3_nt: TGTGCCAGCAGTGGTCCGCCGGGACTAGCGGAGGGGTTCTTC
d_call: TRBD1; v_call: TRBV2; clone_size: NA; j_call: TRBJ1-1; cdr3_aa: CASSPGTGGQAFF; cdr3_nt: TGTGCCAGCAGTCCCGGGACAGGGGGCCAAGCTTTCTTT